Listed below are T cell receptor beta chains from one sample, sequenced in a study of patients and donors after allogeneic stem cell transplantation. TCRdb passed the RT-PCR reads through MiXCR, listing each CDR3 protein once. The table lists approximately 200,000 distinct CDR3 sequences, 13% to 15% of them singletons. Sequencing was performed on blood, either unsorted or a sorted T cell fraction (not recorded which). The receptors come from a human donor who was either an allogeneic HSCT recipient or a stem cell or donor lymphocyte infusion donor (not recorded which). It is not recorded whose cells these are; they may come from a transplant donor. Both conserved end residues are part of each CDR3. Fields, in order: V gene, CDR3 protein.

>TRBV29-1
CSVYMNTEAFF
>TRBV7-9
CASSTTGGINGYTF
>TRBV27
CASSPSGQTYGYTF
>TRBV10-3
CATADRGGTYEQYF
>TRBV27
CASSSYAGGADYGYTF
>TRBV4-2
CASSQEITGQARRDTQYF
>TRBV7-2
CASSLSGSSHNEQFF
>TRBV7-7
CASSFGLAPGETQYF
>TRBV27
CASSPFVIAGSTDTQYF
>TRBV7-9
CASSLAGGSAYGYTF
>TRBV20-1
CSAPREIEKLFF
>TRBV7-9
CASSSGLHYEQYF
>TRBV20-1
CSARDQGHTGEQFF
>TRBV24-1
CATSEAAGGGSYNEQFF
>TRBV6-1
CASTPSGTPETEAFF
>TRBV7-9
CASSLVLTGTEQFF
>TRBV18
CASSPVQVNTEAFF
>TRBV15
CATSRDRFGSAANAFF
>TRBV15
CATSRDLQVILYGYTF
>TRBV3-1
CASSQTGTRGEQYF
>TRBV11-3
CASSLTKYNEQFF
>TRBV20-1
CSARDAGSRAGELFF
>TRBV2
CASTWLNYGYTF
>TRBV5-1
CASSLGQSGGNQPQHF
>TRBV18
CASSHQTGNTEAFF
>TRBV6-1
CASSEGWGGNPPYEQYF
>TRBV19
CASRKAGGQETQYF
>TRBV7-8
CASSPLAGAAGQYF